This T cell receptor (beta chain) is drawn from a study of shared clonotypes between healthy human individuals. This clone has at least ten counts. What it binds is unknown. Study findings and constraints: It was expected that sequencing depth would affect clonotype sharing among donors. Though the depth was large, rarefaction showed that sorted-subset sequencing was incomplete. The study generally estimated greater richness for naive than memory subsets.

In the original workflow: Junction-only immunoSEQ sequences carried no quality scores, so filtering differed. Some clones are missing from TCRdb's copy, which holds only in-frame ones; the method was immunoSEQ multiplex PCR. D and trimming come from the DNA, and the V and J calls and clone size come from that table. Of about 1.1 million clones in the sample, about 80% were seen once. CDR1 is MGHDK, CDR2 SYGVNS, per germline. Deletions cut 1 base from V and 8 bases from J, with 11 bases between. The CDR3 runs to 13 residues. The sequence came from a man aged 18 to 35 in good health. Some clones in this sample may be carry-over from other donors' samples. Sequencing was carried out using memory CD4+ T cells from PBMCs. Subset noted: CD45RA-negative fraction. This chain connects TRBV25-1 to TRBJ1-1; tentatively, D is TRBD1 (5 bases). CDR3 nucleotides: TGTGCCAGCAGTGAATCGAAGGGGCGGGAAGCTTTCTTT. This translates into CASSESKGREAFF.